The T cell receptor beta chain described here comes from a study of blood T cell repertoires in COVID-19. Repertoires were generated with immunoSEQ multiplex PCR, while TCRdb's copy carries only in-frame clones and drops some. The repertoire includes approximately 130,000 clones, under 85% of them detected once, and under 20% sits in the top ten. Trimming removed 4 bases from V and 2 bases from J, with 11 bases in between. CDR1 and CDR2 (germline): SQVTM, ANQGSEA. The CDR3 spans 13 residues. Enrollees, about 18 to 89 years old, lived in fewer than 25 US areas. What the recovered Cohort 3 donors had was two negative PCRs, clearance, or symptom resolution.

Material for sequencing was PBMCs or T cells enriched from blood (not recorded which). The sequence was obtained from a man under 40 who had recovered from COVID-19. The gene calls are TRBV29-1 and TRBJ1-2; D gene ambiguous. DNA of the CDR3: TGCAGCGTTGGGACTGATCTAAACTATGGCTACACCTTC. This sequence encodes CSVGTDLNYGYTF.